The 30 T cell receptor beta chains below were found in one sample sequenced in a study of T cell responses to AZD1222 COVID-19 vaccine. The method was immunoSEQ multiplex PCR; TCRdb's version includes in-frame clones alone and lacks a portion of them. The table lists 120,000 or so clones, 88% of them singletons. The source was peripheral blood, collected on day 0 of MenACWY control vaccination. Receptors originate from an adult in good health.

The V call is TRBV6-5, the J call TRBJ2-3; D remains unclear. Germline CDR1 MNHEY, CDR2 SVGAGI. V was shortened by 8 bases and J by 2 bases, with 5 bases between the two germline ends. The CDR3 totals 11 residues. This CDR3 is CASSNTDTQYF. In DNA, the CDR3 is TGTGCCAGCTCCAACACAGATACGCAGTATTTT.

The chain recombines TRBV30 with TRBJ1-2, with D unclear. Deletions cut 0 bases from V and 14 bases from J, with 13 bases between. The CDR3 is 11 amino acids. Germline CDR1 GTSNPN, CDR2 SVGIG (reference sequence). CDR3 coding DNA: TGTGCCTGGAGTGTACTCGGGGTTGAGACCTTC. The encoded protein is CAWSVLGVETF.

The chain joins TRBV20-1 to TRBJ1-2; D uncertain. The CDR3 extends over 11 amino acids. With 3 bases removed from V and 8 bases from J, the gap between germline ends came to 10 bases. Germline V gene lookup returns CDR1 DFQATT and CDR2 SNEGSKA (reference sequence). The CDR3, as DNA: TGCAGTGCTAGCTTTACTTCAGGCTACACCTTC. Protein product: CSASFTSGYTF.

This chain uses TRBV6-4 with TRBJ1-2, with TRBD1 matching over 7 bases. This CDR3 is built from 14 residues. The germline CDR1 and CDR2 sequences are MRHNA and SNTAGT. Germline trimming cut 4 bases from V and 4 bases from J; bases unmatched to any gene: 6. CDR3 amino acids: CASSVGDSGYGYTF. The CDR3 DNA reads as TGTGCCAGCAGTGTTGGGGACAGCGGCTATGGCTACACCTTC.

The J gene is TRBJ2-5, the V gene TRBV24-1; TRBD2 agrees at 11 bases. Losses at the gene ends were 5 bases for V and 5 bases for J; bases not matched to a gene: 6. Germline CDR1 is KGHDR and CDR2 is SFDVKD. The length of the CDR3 is 15 residues. CDR3 DNA: TGTGCCACCAGTGGGGTAGCGGGAGGGCCGGAGACCCAGTACTTC. It specifies CATSGVAGGPETQYF.

V is TRBV12-5 and J is TRBJ2-3; D not resolved. Between the trimmed V and J ends, which lost 3 bases and 0 bases, there was a span of 10 bases. CDR3 length: 15 residues. The germline CDR1 and CDR2 sequences are LGHNT and FRNRAP. As DNA, the CDR3 is TGTGCTAGTGGTTTTACCCATTTTAGCACAGATACGCAGTATTTT. It translates to CASGFTHFSTDTQYF.

The chain's CDR3 is CASSQTLAGGNTGELFF. The CDR3 bases are TGTGCCAGCAGCCAGACCCTAGCGGGAGGGAACACCGGGGAGCTGTTTTTT. The chain uses TRBV3-1 (or the pseudogene TRBV3-2) and TRBJ2-2; the match to TRBD2 covers 11 bases. This CDR3 comprises 17 residues. V shed 3 bases, J shed 1 base, and the junction held 4 bases outside the gene matches. From germline, CDR1 is LGHDT and CDR2 YNNKEL (reference sequence).

The chain links TRBV7-9 to TRBJ1-4; no clear D. Germline lookup yields CDR1 SEHNR and CDR2 FQNEAQ (reference sequence). The length of the CDR3 is 13 residues. Trimming took off 3 bases at V and 6 bases at J, with 8 bases between the two ends. The CDR3 region is CASSFSEDEKLFF. CDR3 sequence (DNA): TGTGCCAGCAGCTTTTCCGAAGATGAAAAACTGTTTTTT.

V usage is TRBV5-1 and J usage is TRBJ2-7; TRBD2 aligns across 10 bases. Germline V gene data show CDR1 as SGHRS and CDR2 as YFSETQ. CDR3 length: 16 amino acids. V was clipped by 4 bases and J by 10 bases; unmatched bases: 17. The CDR3: CASSQEGIAGGRIQYF. CDR3 coding DNA: TGCGCCAGCAGCCAGGAGGGTATAGCGGGAGGTCGAATCCAGTACTTC.

This sequence joins TRBV19 and TRBJ2-1; D gene uncertain. This CDR3 contains 12 residues. V was trimmed by 2 bases and J by 7 bases, leaving 6 bases between them. CDR1 LNHDA and CDR2 SQIVND come from the germline V gene (reference sequence). CDR3 DNA sequence: TGTGCCAGTAGTATACCCTGGAATGAGCAGTTCTTC. Translation gives CASSIPWNEQFF.

V usage is TRBV5-1 and J usage is TRBJ2-6; D possibly corresponds to TRBD2 (6 bases). This CDR3 has 19 amino acids. The V gene's germline CDR1 is SGHRS and CDR2 YFSETQ. V lost 2 bases, J lost 0 bases, and 18 bases lay in between. CDR3 amino acids: CASSFFWARDFSGANVLTF. DNA of the CDR3: TGCGCCAGCAGCTTCTTCTGGGCCAGGGACTTCTCTGGGGCCAACGTCCTGACTTTC.

V gene TRBV20-1 combines with J gene TRBJ1-1; D gene unclear. The CDR3 has 11 amino acids. Trimming removed 2 bases from V and 0 bases from J, with 1 base in between. Germline CDR1 reads DFQATT; CDR2 reads SNEGSKA (reference sequence). CDR3 bases: TGCAGTGCTAGACTGAACACTGAAGCTTTCTTT. As protein: CSARLNTEAFF.

The chain uses TRBV28 and TRBJ2-3; D ambiguous. Germline V gene lookup returns CDR1 MDHEN and CDR2 SYDVKM. This CDR3 contains 12 residues. The V end lost 6 bases, the J end lost 1 base, and 5 bases lay between the germline ends. CDR3 in DNA: TGTGCCAGCAGCATAGGCACAGATACGCAGTATTTT. Protein sequence: CASSIGTDTQYF.

The chain is built from TRBV19 and TRBJ1-5, with 8 bases aligning to TRBD1. The germline V gene encodes CDR1 LNHDA and CDR2 SQIVND (reference sequence). This CDR3 has 13 amino acids. The junction had 3 bases not matched to a gene; V was cut back by 9 bases and J by 2 bases. In DNA form, the CDR3 reads TGTGCCAGCCTGGGACAGGGCAATCAGCCCCAGCATTTT. Protein sequence: CASLGQGNQPQHF.

The J gene is TRBJ2-2, the V gene TRBV7-9; D is possibly TRBD1 or TRBD2 (5 bases each). V lost 4 bases to trimming and J lost 5 bases, with 11 bases between them. This CDR3 has 14 amino acids. The germline V gene encodes CDR1 SEHNR and CDR2 FQNEAQ (reference sequence). DNA for the CDR3: TGTGCCAGCAGCTCGGGGCAGCAGACCGGGGAGCTGTTTTTT. This translates into CASSSGQQTGELFF.

The V gene is TRBV2, the J gene TRBJ2-7; D unresolved. This CDR3 region has 14 residues. The V gene lost 8 bases and the J gene lost 6 bases, with 20 bases spanning the gap. CDR1 and CDR2 (germline): SNHLY, FYNNEI. The DNA of the CDR3 is TGTGCCAGCTGGGGTCGCCGGAACCCCGTCGAGCAGTACTTC. Its protein is CASWGRRNPVEQYF. The complete variable domain, with remaining parts taken from reference TRBV2 and TRBJ2-7, reads EPEVTQTPSHQVTQMGQEVILRCVPISNHLYFYWYRQILGQKVEFLVSFYNNEISEKSEIFDDQFSVERPDGSNFTLKIRSTKLEDSAMYFCASWGRRNPVEQYFGPGTRLTVT.

The chain has TRBV2 and TRBJ1-5; 8 nucleotides agree with TRBD1. Losses at the gene ends were 5 bases for V and 5 bases for J; bases not matched to a gene: 8. Germline V gene data show CDR1 as SNHLY and CDR2 as FYNNEI. The CDR3 consists of 15 residues. The CDR3 coding sequence is TGTGCCAGCAGTACAGCCAGGGGGCGTGATCAGCCCCAGCATTTT. This sequence encodes CASSTARGRDQPQHF. Supplemented by reference TRBV2 and TRBJ1-5, the full variable domain reads EPEVTQTPSHQVTQMGQEVILRCVPISNHLYFYWYRQILGQKVEFLVSFYNNEISEKSEIFDDQFSVERPDGSNFTLKIRSTKLEDSAMYFCASSTARGRDQPQHFGDGTRLSIL.

The chain is built from TRBV9 and TRBJ2-7; the D gene is possibly TRBD1 (6 bases). The germline V and J ends were trimmed by 1 base and 2 bases, with 7 bases remaining between them. The CDR3 loop spans 13 amino acids. Per germline, CDR1 SGDLS and CDR2 YYNGEE. The CDR3 region has the DNA TGTGCCAGCAGCGTAAGGGACACCTACGAGCAGTACTTC. This translates into CASSVRDTYEQYF.

This chain links TRBV28 with TRBJ1-4; 7 bases are shared with TRBD1. Germline V gene lookup returns CDR1 MDHEN and CDR2 SYDVKM. Trimming took 8 bases from V and 0 from J; bases not matched to a gene: 6. The CDR3 covers 15 residues. CDR3 sequence: CASGTVSATNEKLFF. The CDR3 coding sequence is TGTGCCAGCGGGACAGTCTCTGCAACTAATGAAAAACTGTTTTTT.

Written as DNA, the CDR3 is TGTGCCTGGAGTGCGTCGGGAAATCAGCCCCAGCATTTT. It is translated as CAWSASGNQPQHF. The chain combines TRBV30 with TRBJ1-5, with unresolved D. Germline V gives CDR1 GTSNPN, CDR2 SVGIG (reference sequence). The CDR3 consists of 13 residues. V lost 1 base to trimming and J lost 4 bases, with 8 bases between them.

The V and J genes are TRBV7-2 and TRBJ2-7, with TRBD2 matching over 15 bases. This CDR3 is 17 amino acids long. The germline V gene encodes CDR1 SGHTA and CDR2 FQGNSA. Trimming removed 6 bases from V and 7 bases from J; junction bases left unmatched: 13. DNA of the CDR3: TGTGCCAGCAGTAACCCCGGACTAGCGGGAGGGCAGGGTGAGCAGTACTTC. It specifies CASSNPGLAGGQGEQYF.

The J gene is TRBJ2-5, the V gene TRBV9, with D possibly matching TRBD2 (6 bases). Between the trimmed V and J ends, which lost 4 bases and 1 base, there was a span of 14 bases. Germline V gene lookup returns CDR1 SGDLS and CDR2 YYNGEE. The CDR3 runs 15 residues. This CDR3 reads CASSQLAGIQETQYF. The CDR3 nucleotides read TGTGCCAGCAGCCAACTAGCAGGTATCCAAGAGACCCAGTACTTC.

The chain combines TRBV2 with TRBJ2-7; TRBD2 aligns across 15 bases. V shed 9 bases and J 6 bases; nucleotides not matched to a gene: 6. The CDR3 totals 14 residues. The germline CDR1 and CDR2 sequences are SNHLY and FYNNEI. CDR3 nucleotides: TGTGCCAGTAAAGGGACTAGCGGGAGGAGCGAGCAGTACTTC. Encoded protein: CASKGTSGRSEQYF.

CDR3 residues: CASSYGLAADTQYF. DNA of the CDR3: TGTGCCAGCAGTTACGGGCTAGCAGCGGATACGCAGTATTTT. The chain is built from TRBV6-5 and TRBJ2-3, with D possibly being TRBD2 (5 bases). This CDR3 has 14 amino acids. The germline V gene encodes CDR1 MNHEY and CDR2 SVGAGI. The V and J ends lost 2 bases and 6 bases respectively, with 12 bases between them.

This chain joins TRBV11-2 and TRBJ2-7; tentative D call: TRBD2 (6 bases). The CDR3 has 14 residues. V was shortened by 1 base and J by 3 bases, with 10 bases between the two germline ends. Germline CDR1 and CDR2: SGHAT and FQNNGV. CDR3 DNA sequence: TGTGCCAGCAGCTTAGTGGGGGGAAACTACGAGCAGTACTTC. Protein: CASSLVGGNYEQYF. Supplemented by reference TRBV11-2 and TRBJ2-7, the full variable domain reads EAGVAQSPRYKIIEKRQSVAFWCNPISGHATLYWYQQILGQGPKLLIQFQNNGVVDDSQLPKDRFSAERLKGVDSTLKIQPAKLEDSAVYLCASSLVGGNYEQYFGPGTRLTVT.

This chain connects TRBV28 to TRBJ1-5; D is ambiguous. Trimming removed 6 bases from V and 0 bases from J, with 12 bases in between. The V gene's germline CDR1 is MDHEN and CDR2 SYDVKM. The CDR3 length is 15 residues. The CDR3 loop is CASSLDTFSNQPQHF. For the CDR3, the DNA is TGTGCCAGCAGCCTCGACACTTTTAGCAATCAGCCCCAGCATTTT.

This chain connects TRBV5-4 to TRBJ2-5; 12 bases are a match to TRBD2. The junction had 4 bases not matched to a gene; V was cut back by 0 bases and J by 4 bases. CDR1 is SGHNT and CDR2 is YYREEE in the germline V gene (reference sequence). The CDR3 spans 16 residues. The CDR3 sequence: CASSLGLAGVRETQYF. The CDR3 DNA reads as TGTGCCAGCAGCTTGGGACTAGCGGGAGTAAGAGAGACCCAGTACTTC.

The chain has TRBV7-9 and TRBJ2-7; TRBD2 is a possible D gene (7 bases). Trimming removed 5 bases from V and 5 bases from J, with 19 bases in between. Germline V lookup: CDR1 SEHNR, CDR2 FQNEAQ (reference sequence). The CDR3 spans 15 residues. CDR3 protein: CASSPTGGANDEQYF. The CDR3 bases are TGTGCCAGCAGCCCGACTGGGGGGGCGAACGACGAGCAGTACTTC. The entire variable domain, with the rest obtained from reference TRBV7-9 and TRBJ2-7, is as follows: DTGVSQNPRHKITKRGQNVTFRCDPISEHNRLYWYRQTLGQGPEFLTYFQNEAQLEKSRLLSDRFSAERPKGSFSTLEIQRTEQGDSAMYLCASSPTGGANDEQYFGPGTRLTVT.

V is TRBV30 and J is TRBJ1-5; D is possibly TRBD1 (6 bases). Germline V gives CDR1 GTSNPN, CDR2 SVGIG (reference sequence). The ends were cut back, 0 bases at V and 4 bases at J, with 13 bases in the middle. The CDR3 has 15 amino acids. CDR3 in DNA: TGTGCCTGGAGTGTAGGGGGGCTCTATAATCAGCCCCAGCATTTT. Translating it yields CAWSVGGLYNQPQHF.

The chain couples TRBV7-3 to TRBJ2-2, with D perhaps TRBD2 (7 bases). Germline V gene lookup returns CDR1 SGHTA and CDR2 FQGTGA. V was trimmed by 5 bases and J by 3 bases, leaving 22 bases between them. The CDR3 extends over 18 amino acids. CDR3 sequence: CASSPDRLTSFDTGELFF. For the CDR3, the DNA is TGTGCCAGCAGCCCGGACAGACTGACTAGCTTCGACACCGGGGAGCTGTTTTTT. Full variable domain (rest looked up from reference TRBV7-3 and TRBJ2-2): GAGVSQTPSNKVTEKGKYVELRCDPISGHTALYWYRQSLGQGPEFLIYFQGTGAADDSGLPNDRFFAVRPEGSVSTLKIQRTERGDSAVYLCASSPDRLTSFDTGELFFGEGSRLTVL.